The clone carrying this TCR beta chain came up a few times. Its matching antigen is unknown. Trimming stripped 1 base from V and 4 bases from J, with 12 bases between. This CDR3 comprises 15 residues. Per the germline V gene, CDR1 is SGHDN and CDR2 is FVKESK. This sample was taken from a study of cytomegalovirus exposure and HLA in healthy donors. Points from the study as a whole: In a later analysis, TCR beta V- and J-gene trimming showed a link to a missense DCLRE1C variant. One later analysis reportedly identified an Asian-associated ancestry cluster that showed fewer N-insertions than the roughly 620-donor mean.

The PCR used 60 Vbeta and 13 Jbeta primers. Assay used: immunoSEQ multiplex PCR; TCRdb lists only in-frame clones, some missing. The sample includes about 160,000 clones, 80% to 85% of them seen just once. The chain links TRBV14 to TRBJ2-3; tentatively, D is TRBD2 (6 bases). Sequenced material: PBMCs. This clonotype was sampled from a man in his late teens or twenties in good health and CMV-seronegative. The CDR3 region has the DNA TGTGCCAGCAGCCAAGGATGGCCTAGCGCAGATACGCAGTATTTT. It specifies CASSQGWPSADTQYF.